These 10 T cell receptor beta chains originate from one sample sequenced in a study of breast tumors, draining lymph nodes, adjacent tissues (dated by TCRdb to the mid-2010s). Library construction relied on multiplex PCR. Sequencing used an Illumina HiSeq 2000. TCRdb cleaned the public reads at Q25 with fastp, built clones with MiXCR and kept in-frame beta chains. Each record represents a unique CDR3 protein, reported with the most common genes and DNA among its rows. The sample contains 200,000 to 250,000 distinct CDR3 sequences, 30% to 35% of them found a single time. Of the sample, about 3.3% is held by the ten largest clones. Lymph node samples came from the axillary draining lymph nodes of breast cancer patients. Sequencing was done on a sample of axillary lymph node tissue. Every receptor here comes from a female donor with breast cancer. Some clones in this sample may be carry-over from other donors' samples.

This clonotype has a handful of counts. The V call is TRBV12-3 or TRBV12-4, the J call TRBJ2-7; 8 nucleotides agree with TRBD2. There are 18 residues in the CDR3. V was clipped by 3 bases and J by 4 bases; unmatched bases: 17. CDR3 loop: CASSFLFRTSSRKYEQYF. CDR3 nucleotides: TGTGCCAGCAGTTTTTTATTCAGGACTAGCAGTCGGAAGTACGAGCAGTACTTC.

This clonotype was observed a few times. The V call is TRBV6-2 or TRBV6-3, the J call TRBJ2-3; D possibly corresponds to TRBD1 (6 bases). V lost 1 base, J lost 4 bases, and 15 bases lay in between. The CDR3 is 16 residues long. Looked up from germline, CDR1 is MNHEY and CDR2 is SVGEGT. The CDR3 loop is CASSYYQGSWADTQYF. In nucleotides, the CDR3 is TGTGCCAGCAGTTACTACCAGGGGAGTTGGGCAGATACGCAGTATTTT.

This clonotype has ten or more counts. V usage is TRBV9 and J usage is TRBJ2-1; 7 bases are a match to TRBD1. CDR3 length: 12 amino acids. CDR1 and CDR2 (germline): SGDLS, YYNGEE. J gave up 10 bases and V 4 bases, and 5 bases lay outside the gene matches. The CDR3 region is CASSPGGGEQFF. The CDR3, as DNA: TGTGCCAGCAGCCCAGGGGGTGGAGAGCAGTTCTTC.

This clonotype was seen at least ten times. It may be a read error: a sequence one base away is much more abundant. This is likely a read error, given that the CDR3 carries no conserved phenylalanine or tryptophan at its end. This sequence joins TRBV7-7 and TRBJ2-5; a weak D match, TRBD2 (6 bases). Germline CDR1 SSHAT, CDR2 FNYEAQ (reference sequence). CDR3 length: 14 residues. The CDR3 reads CASSLRLGQETQYL. Written as DNA, the CDR3 is TGTGCTAGCAGCCTCAGACTAGGACAAGAGACCCAGTACCTC.

In its sample, this clonotype was seen a few times. A single base separates this from a much larger clone, so it may be a read error. In nucleotides, the CDR3 is TGTGCCAGCAGTTTCTTCGGCGAGGGGCCTGGAAACACCATATATTTT. Translating it yields CASSFFGEGPGNTIYF. The chain recombines TRBV12-3 or TRBV12-4 with TRBJ1-3; D possibly corresponds to TRBD1 (5 bases). There are 16 residues in the CDR3. Trimming cost V 3 bases and J 2 bases, with 14 bases left between them.

As for this clonotype: Being one base from a much bigger clone, this may be a read error. This rearrangement joins TRBV18 to TRBJ1-5; D is ambiguous. This CDR3 is 15 amino acids long. Germline loops: CDR1 KGHSH, CDR2 LQKENI. Here the CDR3 DNA reads TGTGCCAGCCCACCAGGCAGAGATAGCAATCAGCCCCAGCATTTT. Translation: CASPPGRDSNQPQHF.

In its sample, this clonotype was seen once. The chain couples TRBV20-1 to TRBJ2-7; 15 nucleotides agree with TRBD2. The CDR3 covers 17 residues. Germline V CDR1 and CDR2: DFQATT, SNEGSKA (reference sequence). The junction had 10 bases not matched to a gene; V was cut back by 1 base and J by 6 bases. The CDR3 region is CSARVPRTSGRVSEQYF. The CDR3 DNA reads as TGCAGTGCTAGAGTCCCCAGGACTAGCGGGAGGGTGTCCGAGCAGTACTTC.

This clonotype was observed a handful of times. This chain joins TRBV3-1 and TRBJ2-2, with 10 bases matching TRBD2. Germline trimming cut 5 bases from V and 1 base from J; bases unmatched to any gene: 10. Germline V gene sequence: CDR1 LGHDT, CDR2 YNNKEL (reference sequence). This CDR3 is built from 18 residues. DNA for the CDR3: TGTGCCAGCAGCTTCCTCCCGAGCGGGGGGGGGAACACCGGGGAGCTGTTTTTT. Encoded protein: CASSFLPSGGGNTGELFF. Looking up the rest from reference TRBV3-1 and TRBJ2-2 gives the full variable domain: DTAVSQTPKYLVTQMGNDKSIKCEQNLGHDTMYWYKQDSKKFLKIMFSYNNKELIINETVPNRFSPKSPDKAHLNLHINSLELGDSAVYFCASSFLPSGGGNTGELFFGEGSRLTVL.

This clonotype was counted between two and nine times. The V gene is TRBV5-1, the J gene TRBJ2-1, with TRBD2 as a possible D gene (5 bases). The CDR3 contains 17 residues. With 2 bases removed from V and 2 bases from J, the gap between germline ends came to 17 bases. Germline values: CDR1 SGHRS, CDR2 YFSETQ. CDR3 loop: CASSFRDGLLTYNEQFF. The CDR3 nucleotides read TGCGCCAGCAGCTTCCGGGATGGACTGCTCACCTACAATGAGCAGTTCTTC.

This clonotype was detected many times. The J gene is TRBJ2-2, the V gene TRBV20-1, with 10 bases fitting TRBD1. With V trimmed by 1 base and J by 3 bases, 5 bases remained unmatched. This CDR3 contains 16 residues. Germline values: CDR1 DFQATT, CDR2 SNEGSKA (reference sequence). The CDR3 is CSARARQGADTGELFF. The CDR3 DNA follows: TGCAGTGCTAGAGCCCGACAGGGGGCAGACACCGGGGAGCTGTTTTTT.